The 31 T cell receptor beta chains below come from one sample, sequenced in a study of identical twins. MiXCR, applied by TCRdb to the 5' RACE reads, yields one record per CDR3 protein. The table has 1.5 million to 2 million distinct CDR3 sequences, 32% seen once. Sequencing was done on a sample of cord blood. The receptors here all came from a newborn girl in good health.

Written as DNA, the CDR3 is TGTGCCAGCAGTGCGGCGGGACCCTATGGCTACACCTTC. Amino acids: CASSAAGPYGYTF. The chain joins TRBV6-1 to TRBJ1-2; maybe TRBD1 (5 bases). With 4 bases removed from V and 4 bases from J, the gap between germline ends came to 10 bases. CDR3 size: 13 residues. CDR1 is MNHNS and CDR2 is SASEGT in the germline V gene.

This rearrangement joins TRBV27 to TRBJ2-2, with D possibly TRBD2 on 6 matching bases. The length of the CDR3 is 16 residues. Germline values: CDR1 MNHEY, CDR2 SMNVEV (reference sequence). V lost 4 bases, J lost 1 base, and 13 bases lay in between. The DNA for the CDR3 is TGTGCCAGCAGTTATCAGGGACTGGTGAACACCGGGGAGCTGTTTTTT. Residues: CASSYQGLVNTGELFF.

The V call is TRBV20-1, the J call TRBJ2-2; TRBD2 might be the D (5 bases). Germline-derived CDR1 and CDR2 are DFQATT and SNEGSKA (reference sequence). The ends were cut back, 5 bases at V and 1 base at J, with 11 bases in the middle. This CDR3 spans 14 amino acids. The CDR3 protein is CSAWRGQNTGELFF. The CDR3, as DNA: TGCAGTGCTTGGCGAGGGCAGAACACCGGGGAGCTGTTTTTT.

The gene calls are TRBV2 and TRBJ2-2; D perhaps matches TRBD1 (6 bases). CDR1 SNHLY and CDR2 FYNNEI come from the germline V gene. Trimming shortened V by 10 bases and J by 7 bases, and 22 bases separated the two germline ends. The CDR3 is 15 amino acids. In DNA, the CDR3 is TGTGCCACCATCCCTAGGGGGATCGCGATCGGGGAGCTGTTTTTT. This codes for CATIPRGIAIGELFF.

This clonotype was observed a few times. The chain is built from TRBV5-1 and TRBJ1-2; D is possibly TRBD1 (6 bases). The CDR3 is 14 amino acids. Trimming pared 0 bases from V and 8 bases from J, leaving 14 bases between. CDR1 and CDR2 (germline): SGHRS, YFSETQ. CDR3 in DNA: TGCGCCAGCAGCTTGGGGACAGTGGAGGGGGGCTACACCTTC. It is translated as CASSLGTVEGGYTF.

This clonotype was seen a handful of times. V usage is TRBV20-1 and J usage is TRBJ1-5; D may be TRBD1 (6 bases). In germline, CDR1 is DFQATT, CDR2 SNEGSKA (reference sequence). Trimming removed 5 bases at V and 3 bases at J, with 14 bases between. There are 14 residues in the CDR3. For the CDR3, the DNA is TGCAGTGCTGGGCAGGGGTCCCACAATCAGCCCCAGCATTTT. Protein sequence: CSAGQGSHNQPQHF.

The genes are TRBV27 and TRBJ1-6; D is uncertain. V dropped 5 bases and J dropped 7 bases, with 18 bases sitting between them. The V gene's germline CDR1 is MNHEY and CDR2 SMNVEV (reference sequence). This CDR3 region has 16 residues. This CDR3 reads CASSPIWRERNSPLHF. For the CDR3, the DNA is TGTGCCAGCAGTCCCATTTGGAGGGAAAGAAATTCACCCCTCCACTTT.

This clonotype was found a few times. The genes are TRBV2 and TRBJ2-7; 9 nucleotides agree with TRBD1. This CDR3 is 19 amino acids long. V lost 7 bases to trimming and J lost 3 bases; unmatched junction nucleotides: 22. The germline V gene encodes CDR1 SNHLY and CDR2 FYNNEI. The CDR3 is CASNLLPGQGLKGDYEQYF. The DNA for the CDR3 is TGTGCCAGCAATCTTCTACCGGGACAGGGACTAAAAGGGGACTACGAGCAGTACTTC.

This clonotype was counted a few times. J is TRBJ1-6 and V is TRBV18; tentative D call: TRBD1 (6 bases). CDR3 length: 14 amino acids. Germline V gene data show CDR1 as KGHSH and CDR2 as LQKENI. Trimming removed 4 bases at V and 7 bases at J, with 11 bases between. CDR3 residues: CASSRDTKNSPLHF. CDR3 nucleotide sequence: TGTGCCAGCTCACGGGACACCAAGAATTCACCCCTCCACTTT.

This clonotype was seen only a few times. The chain joins TRBV11-2 to TRBJ2-5; D is uncertain. The V end lost 0 bases, the J end lost 4 bases, and 12 bases lay between the germline ends. The germline CDR1 and CDR2 sequences are SGHAT and FQNNGV. The CDR3 sequence is 15 residues long. In DNA form, the CDR3 reads TGTGCCAGCAGCTTAGACGGGCACACGACAGAGACCCAGTACTTC. Its translation: CASSLDGHTTETQYF.

This clonotype showed up many times. The J gene is TRBJ2-6, the V gene TRBV29-1; possibly TRBD2 for D (6 bases). The V end was cut by 2 bases, the J end by 0 bases, with 8 bases between. The CDR3 totals 15 residues. Germline CDR1 is SQVTM and CDR2 is ANQGSEA. The CDR3 protein is CSVETGVSGANVLTF. DNA of the CDR3: TGCAGCGTTGAAACGGGGGTCTCTGGGGCCAACGTCCTGACTTTC. The whole variable domain, remainder taken from reference TRBV29-1 and TRBJ2-6, is SAVISQKPSRDICQRGTSLTIQCQVDSQVTMMFWYRQQPGQSLTLIATANQGSEATYESGFVIDKFPISRPNLTFSTLTVSNMSPEDSSIYLCSVETGVSGANVLTFGAGSRLTVL.

The table lists this clonotype with a few counts. This rearrangement joins TRBV9 to TRBJ2-1; D tentatively reads TRBD1 or TRBD2 (5 bases each). The ends were cut back, 0 bases at V and 4 bases at J, with 14 bases in the middle. The CDR3 length is 16 residues. Germline V CDR1 and CDR2: SGDLS, YYNGEE. CDR3 in DNA: TGTGCCAGCAGCGTAGGGGGGAGTGGCAGATACAATGAGCAGTTCTTC. Translation gives CASSVGGSGRYNEQFF.

This clonotype was picked up a small number of times. The chain is built from TRBV27 and TRBJ2-7; D gene unclear. Germline V lookup: CDR1 MNHEY, CDR2 SMNVEV (reference sequence). V was shortened by 6 bases and J by 7 bases, with 22 bases between the two germline ends. This CDR3 is 15 amino acids long. CDR3 nucleotide sequence: TGTGCCAGCAGATACTTCGGGTCGGTCGTGGGGGAGCAGTACTTC. This sequence encodes CASRYFGSVVGEQYF.

The chain joins TRBV7-2 to TRBJ2-3; 14 bases align to TRBD2. This CDR3 is 18 amino acids long. Trimming took 0 bases from V and 1 from J; bases not matched to a gene: 3. Per germline, CDR1 SGHTA and CDR2 FQGNSA. CDR3 sequence reads: CASSLAPGLAGGTDTQYF. The DNA for the CDR3 is TGTGCCAGCAGCTTAGCGCCGGGACTAGCGGGGGGCACAGATACGCAGTATTTT.

This clonotype was recorded a few times. This chain uses TRBV7-2 with TRBJ1-2; weak D call: TRBD1 (5 bases). Trimming took 0 bases from V and 4 from J, leaving 12 bases between them. The germline V gene has CDR1 SGHTA and CDR2 FQGNSA. The CDR3 covers 15 residues. This CDR3 is CASSLAPVRGYGYTF. Here the CDR3 DNA reads TGTGCCAGCAGCTTAGCCCCCGTTAGGGGCTATGGCTACACCTTC.

The V gene is TRBV5-1, the J gene TRBJ2-1, with D tentatively TRBD2 (5 bases). CDR3 size: 14 residues. CDR1 is SGHRS, CDR2 YFSETQ, per germline. V was clipped by 3 bases and J by 4 bases, with 11 bases between them. The CDR3 DNA sequence: TGCGCCAGCAGCTCCCCGCGGGTTTACAATGAGCAGTTCTTC. The encoded protein is CASSSPRVYNEQFF.

The chain has TRBV5-1 and TRBJ1-1; 8 bases are a match to TRBD1. The CDR3 sequence is 15 residues long. The V and J ends lost 4 bases and 3 bases, in that order; junction bases with no gene match: 8. CDR1 and CDR2 (germline): SGHRS, YFSETQ. CDR3 sequence (DNA): TGCGCCAGCAGCCAAGGACAGGGATTAGACACTGAAGCTTTCTTT. Its translation: CASSQGQGLDTEAFF.

V gene TRBV25-1 combines with J gene TRBJ1-5, with TRBD1 identical over 10 bases. Germline V CDR1 and CDR2: MGHDK, SYGVNS. This CDR3 region has 16 residues. V shed 2 bases and J 2 bases; nucleotides not matched to a gene: 3. The CDR3 coding sequence is TGTGCCAGCAGTGAACCCGGGACAGGGGGCAATCAGCCCCAGCATTTT. Amino acids: CASSEPGTGGNQPQHF.

For this clonotype: With a much larger clone just one base away, this may be a read error. The rearrangement joins TRBV12-3 or TRBV12-4 to TRBJ2-1; 11 bases map to TRBD2. The CDR3 extends over 16 amino acids. The junction had 19 bases not matched to a gene; V was cut back by 8 bases and J by 13 bases. The CDR3 DNA sequence: TGTGCCAGCCGAAAAGACGGGACTAGCGGTCCAGAGACCCAGTTCTTC. Encoded protein: CASRKDGTSGPETQFF.

At least ten counts were recorded for this clonotype. V and J are TRBV7-2 and TRBJ2-7; TRBD1 matches 8 bases. The germline V gene has CDR1 SGHTA and CDR2 FQGNSA. CDR3 length equals 14 residues. Trimming removed 4 bases from V and 2 bases from J; junction bases left unmatched: 4. This CDR3 reads CASSYWTGTYEQYF. Here the CDR3 DNA reads TGTGCCAGCAGCTACTGGACAGGGACCTACGAGCAGTACTTC.

This clonotype occurred a few times. The chain employs TRBV20-1 and TRBJ1-5; 7 bases are a match to TRBD1. The CDR3 consists of 15 residues. V trimming: 3 bases; J trimming: 0 bases; junction bases outside the gene matches: 5. The germline CDR1 and CDR2 sequences are DFQATT and SNEGSKA (reference sequence). CDR3 DNA sequence: TGCAGTGCTAGGGGGACAGATTATAGCAATCAGCCCCAGCATTTT. The encoded protein is CSARGTDYSNQPQHF.

This clonotype appeared a few times. This chain connects TRBV5-1 to TRBJ1-2; D possibly corresponds to TRBD1 (5 bases). This CDR3 has 16 residues. V lost 5 bases and J lost 2, with 19 bases in between. Per germline, CDR1 SGHRS and CDR2 YFSETQ. In nucleotides, the CDR3 is TGCGCCAGCAGAGATCTTCCGGGACGGTTGAACTATGGCTACACCTTC. Its protein product is CASRDLPGRLNYGYTF.

This clonotype has just a few counts. The chain links TRBV15 to TRBJ1-2; no firm D call. The CDR3 totals 13 residues. In germline, CDR1 is LNHNV, CDR2 YYDKDF (reference sequence). The V and J ends lost 0 bases and 7 bases respectively, with 9 bases between them. The CDR3: CATSRDNWGGYTF. CDR3 coding DNA: TGTGCCACCAGCAGAGATAATTGGGGTGGCTACACCTTC.

This clonotype was recorded many times. The CDR3 protein is CASSWDRLAKNIQYF. The CDR3, as DNA: TGTGCCAGCAGTTGGGACAGGCTAGCCAAAAACATTCAGTACTTC. The rearrangement uses TRBV6-6 and TRBJ2-4; 8 nucleotides line up with TRBD1. The junction had 2 bases not matched to a gene; V was cut back by 4 bases and J by 0 bases. Germline-derived CDR1 and CDR2 are MNHNY and SVGAGI (reference sequence). The CDR3 has 15 amino acids.

The chain joins TRBV12-5 to TRBJ1-2; tentative D call: TRBD1 (5 bases). V lost 5 bases, J lost 2 bases, and 24 bases lay in between. Germline V gives CDR1 LGHNT, CDR2 FRNRAP. The CDR3 runs to 18 residues. CDR3: CASGTNVGENGENYGYTF. In DNA, the CDR3 is TGTGCTAGTGGTACAAATGTGGGGGAAAATGGGGAGAACTATGGCTACACCTTC.

Remarks on this clonotype: The junction and the germline gene differ at one end; a read error may be behind it. This chain links TRBV5-1 with TRBJ2-3; 7 bases are a match to TRBD2. CDR3 length: 14 amino acids. Germline values: CDR1 SGHRS, CDR2 YFSETQ. CDR3 in amino acids: CAISLREHTDTQYF. DNA for the CDR3: TGCGCCATCAGCTTGCGGGAGCACACAGATACGCAGTATTTT. Variable domain in full (rest from reference TRBV5-1 and TRBJ2-3): KAGVTQTPRYLIKTRGQQVTLSCSPISGHRSVSWYQQTPGQGLQFLFEYFSETQRNKGNFPGRFSGRQFSNSRSEMNVSTLELGDSALYLCAISLREHTDTQYFGPGTRLTVL.

This CDR3 reads CASSLSPYTGELFF. CDR3 sequence (DNA): TGTGCCAGCAGTTTAAGCCCCTACACCGGGGAGCTGTTTTTT. This chain connects TRBV27 to TRBJ2-2; D not certain. V gave up 2 bases and J gave up 3 bases, with 7 bases separating them. This CDR3 spans 14 amino acids. Germline V gives CDR1 MNHEY, CDR2 SMNVEV (reference sequence).

This clonotype was observed a few times. The V call is TRBV4-1, the J call TRBJ1-6; tentatively, D is TRBD1 (6 bases). Trimming left V 3 bases short and J 6 bases short, with 18 bases between. The CDR3 length is 17 residues. Per the germline V gene, CDR1 is MGHRA and CDR2 is YSYEKL. CDR3: CASSHALRGGPNSPLHF. CDR3 DNA: TGCGCCAGCAGCCACGCGCTCCGAGGGGGGCCTAATTCACCCCTCCACTTT.

CDR3: CASSPWDSAYEQYF. The DNA for the CDR3 is TGTGCCAGCAGCCCATGGGACAGTGCCTACGAGCAGTACTTC. The V gene is TRBV14, the J gene TRBJ2-7; the match to TRBD1 covers 7 bases. CDR3 size: 14 residues. Trimming took 4 bases from V and 2 from J; bases not matched to a gene: 5. Per germline, CDR1 SGHDN and CDR2 FVKESK.

The sample holds many counts of this clonotype. V and J are TRBV27 and TRBJ2-1; D is unclear. Germline CDR1 and CDR2: MNHEY and SMNVEV (reference sequence). The CDR3 consists of 15 residues. V was cut by 5 bases and J by 0 bases, with 11 bases left in between. CDR3 sequence (DNA): TGTGCCAGCAGTAAAACGGGTAGCTCCTACAATGAGCAGTTCTTC. It yields the protein CASSKTGSSYNEQFF.

This clonotype was detected many times. V usage is TRBV10-3 and J usage is TRBJ2-7, with D perhaps matching TRBD1 (6 bases). Deletions cut 8 bases from V and 0 bases from J, with 14 bases between. The germline gives CDR1 ENHRY, CDR2 SYGVKD. CDR3 size: 14 residues. The CDR3, as DNA: TGTGCCATCGATAAGGGGACAAACTCCTACGAGCAGTACTTC. Its translation is CAIDKGTNSYEQYF.